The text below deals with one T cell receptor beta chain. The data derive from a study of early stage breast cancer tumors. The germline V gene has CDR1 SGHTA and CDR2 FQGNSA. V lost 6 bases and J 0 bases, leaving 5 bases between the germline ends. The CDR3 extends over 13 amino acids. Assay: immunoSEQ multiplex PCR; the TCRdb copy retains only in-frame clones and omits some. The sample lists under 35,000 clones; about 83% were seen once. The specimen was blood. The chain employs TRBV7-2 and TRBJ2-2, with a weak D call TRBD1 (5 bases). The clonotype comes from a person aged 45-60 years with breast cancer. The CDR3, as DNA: TGTGCCAGCAGGGACACGAACACCGGGGAGCTGTTTTTT. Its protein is CASRDTNTGELFF. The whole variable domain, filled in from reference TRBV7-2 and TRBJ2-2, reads GAGVSQSPSNKVTEKGKDVELRCDPISGHTALYWYRQSLGQGLEFLIYFQGNSAPDKSGLPSDRFSAERTGGSVSTLTIQRTQQEDSAVYLCASRDTNTGELFFGEGSRLTVL.